This T cell receptor (beta chain) stems from a study of T cells in Graves' hyperthyroidism and ophthalmopathy. The CDR3 length is 14 residues. CDR1 is SGDLS, CDR2 YYNGEE, per germline. Trimming took 0 bases from V and 4 from J, leaving 10 bases between them. Ten or more counts support this clonotype. TCR beta CDR3 regions were amplified from RNA transcripts. The HTBI primer set was used in a first-round RT-PCR of the TCR CDR3. TCRdb processed the multiplex PCR reads anew with MiXCR; each CDR3 protein has one entry. The data contain hundreds of thousands of distinct CDR3 sequences, 14% to 15% of them singletons.

This sequence was found in a middle-aged woman with Graves' ophthalmopathy. The chain couples TRBV9 to TRBJ1-1; D may be TRBD1 (6 bases). The specimen was blood. The CDR3 region is CASSVVGGPTEAFF. For the CDR3, the DNA is TGTGCCAGCAGCGTAGTCGGGGGGCCCACTGAAGCTTTCTTT.